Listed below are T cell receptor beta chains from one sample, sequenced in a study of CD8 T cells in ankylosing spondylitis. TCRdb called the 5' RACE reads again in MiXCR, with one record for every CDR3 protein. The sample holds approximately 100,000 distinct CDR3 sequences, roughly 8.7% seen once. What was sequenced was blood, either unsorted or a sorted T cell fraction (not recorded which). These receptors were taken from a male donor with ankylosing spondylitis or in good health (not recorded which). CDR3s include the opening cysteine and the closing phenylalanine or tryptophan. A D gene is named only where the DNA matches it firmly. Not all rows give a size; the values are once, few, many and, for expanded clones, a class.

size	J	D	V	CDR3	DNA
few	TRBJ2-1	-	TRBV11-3	CASSLGLVGNEQFF	TGTGCCAGCAGCTTAGGACTAGTCGGGAATGAGCAGTTCTTC
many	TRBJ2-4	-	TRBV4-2	CASSQDPPRGLVKNIQYF	TGTGCCAGCAGCCAAGATCCGCCCCGGGGCCTGGTCAAAAACATTCAGTACTTC
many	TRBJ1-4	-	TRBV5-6	CASSLELGNNEKLFF	TGTGCCAGCAGCTTGGAATTGGGGAATAATGAAAAACTGTTTTTT
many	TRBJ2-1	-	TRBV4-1	CASSPDWGEQFF	TGCGCCAGCAGCCCTGACTGGGGGGAGCAGTTCTTC
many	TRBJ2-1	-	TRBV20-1	CSARALSGNEQFF	TGCAGTGCTAGAGCTCTTTCGGGCAATGAGCAGTTCTTC
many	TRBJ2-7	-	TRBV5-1	CASSPAGSSYEQYF	TGCGCCAGCAGCCCGGCGGGGTCGTCCTACGAGCAGTACTTC
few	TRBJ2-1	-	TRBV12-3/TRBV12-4	CASSLVVNPGAKQFF	TGTGCCAGCAGTTTAGTGGTGAATCCGGGGGCGAAGCAGTTCTTC
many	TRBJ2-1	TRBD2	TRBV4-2	CASSQEGSGGAYYNEQFF	TGTGCCAGCAGCCAAGAGGGTAGCGGGGGGGCTTACTACAATGAGCAGTTCTTC
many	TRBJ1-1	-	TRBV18	CASSLSKNTEAFF	TGTGCCAGCTCACTTTCCAAGAACACTGAAGCTTTCTTT
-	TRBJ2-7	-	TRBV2	CASSGEENWGEQYF	TGTGCCAGCAGTGGTGAGGAGAATTGGGGCGAGCAGTACTTC
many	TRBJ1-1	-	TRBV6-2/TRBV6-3	CASSQRGKGLMNTEAFF	TGTGCCAGCAGCCAGAGGGGCAAGGGACTTATGAACACTGAAGCTTTCTTT
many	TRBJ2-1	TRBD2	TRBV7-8	CASSSFTSGVLYNEQFF	TGTGCCAGCAGCTCTTTTACTAGCGGGGTCCTATACAATGAGCAGTTCTTC
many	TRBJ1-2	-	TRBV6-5	CASSYRANYGYTF	TGTGCCAGCAGTTACAGGGCTAACTATGGCTACACCTTC
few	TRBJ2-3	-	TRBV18	CASSPGEGDTQYF	TGTGCCAGCTCACCCGGTGAGGGAGATACGCAGTATTTT
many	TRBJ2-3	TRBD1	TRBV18	CASSDRRRLSTDTQYF	TGTGCCAGCTCGGACAGGCGGCGGCTTAGCACAGATACGCAGTATTTT
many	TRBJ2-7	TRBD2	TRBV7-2	CASSPQTSGGLEQYF	TGTGCCAGCAGCCCTCAGACTAGCGGGGGTTTAGAGCAGTACTTC
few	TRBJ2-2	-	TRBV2	CASRGWSGNTGELFF	TGTGCCAGCAGGGGCTGGTCAGGGAATACCGGGGAGCTGTTTTTT
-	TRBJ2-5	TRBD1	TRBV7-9	CASSRRTGGVRETQYF	TGTGCCAGCAGCCGACGGACAGGGGGCGTCCGTGAGACCCAGTACTTC
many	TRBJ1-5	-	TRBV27	CASSLFASNQPQHF	TGTGCCAGCAGTTTATTTGCTAGCAATCAGCCCCAGCATTTT
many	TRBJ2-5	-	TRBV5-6	CASSLGDSRFQETQYF	TGTGCCAGCAGCTTGGGCGACAGTCGCTTCCAAGAGACCCAGTACTTC
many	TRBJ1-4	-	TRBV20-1	CSARDLTPLGGSGEKLFF	TGCAGTGCTAGAGATTTAACTCCCTTGGGGGGATCGGGTGAAAAACTGTTTTTT
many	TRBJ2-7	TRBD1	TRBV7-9	CASSRAGTAYEQYF	TGTGCCAGCAGCCGGGCCGGGACAGCCTACGAGCAGTACTTC
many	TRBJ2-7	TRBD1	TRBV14	CASRRTGTGWTEQYF	TGTGCCAGCAGGAGAACCGGGACAGGGTGGACCGAGCAGTACTTC
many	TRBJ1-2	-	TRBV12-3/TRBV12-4	CASSPQGDYYGYTF	TGTGCCAGCAGCCCCCAGGGAGATTATTATGGCTACACCTTC
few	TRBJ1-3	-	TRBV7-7	CASAENSGNTIYF	TGTGCTAGCGCGGAGAACTCTGGAAACACCATATATTTT
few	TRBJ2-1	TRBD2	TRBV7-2	CASARRLAGNEQFF	TGTGCCAGCGCTCGACGACTAGCGGGCAATGAGCAGTTCTTC
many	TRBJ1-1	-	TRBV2	CASRGQSNTEAFF	TGTGCCAGCAGAGGTCAGTCGAACACTGAAGCTTTCTTT
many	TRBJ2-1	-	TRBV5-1	CASSLGSNWVTNEQFF	TGCGCCAGCAGCTTGGGCTCCAATTGGGTAACGAATGAGCAGTTCTTC
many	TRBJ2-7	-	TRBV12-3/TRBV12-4	CASSLGSSSYEQYF	TGTGCCAGCAGTTTAGGCTCGAGCTCCTACGAGCAGTACTTC
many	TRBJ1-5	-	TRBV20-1	CSAAGLRHQPQHF	TGCAGTGCCGCGGGACTGAGGCATCAGCCCCAGCATTTT
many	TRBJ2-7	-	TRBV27	CASSFRLLYEQYF	TGTGCCAGCAGTTTTCGACTCCTCTACGAGCAGTACTTC
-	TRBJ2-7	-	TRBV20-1	CSATGSGSYEQYF	TGCAGTGCTACGGGCAGTGGGTCCTACGAGCAGTACTTC
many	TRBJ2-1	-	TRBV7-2	CASSSGNPYNEQFF	TGTGCCAGCAGCTCAGGTAACCCCTACAATGAGCAGTTCTTC
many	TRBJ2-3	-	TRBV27	CASSFGALSTDTQYF	TGTGCCAGCAGTTTCGGAGCCTTGAGCACAGATACGCAGTATTTT
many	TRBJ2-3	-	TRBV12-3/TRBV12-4	CASSLRVGLADTQYF	TGTGCCAGCAGTCTCCGAGTGGGGTTAGCAGATACGCAGTATTTT
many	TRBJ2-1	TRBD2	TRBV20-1	CSAKILADYNEQFF	TGCAGTGCTAAAATACTAGCGGACTACAATGAGCAGTTCTTC
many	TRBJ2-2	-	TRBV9	CASSVLGVTGELFF	TGTGCCAGCAGCGTACTCGGGGTTACCGGGGAGCTGTTTTTT
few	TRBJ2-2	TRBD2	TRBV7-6	CASRELAGGTNTGELFF	TGTGCCAGCAGGGAACTAGCGGGGGGTACGAACACCGGGGAGCTGTTTTTT
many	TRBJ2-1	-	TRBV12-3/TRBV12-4	CASSFSHAAYNEQFF	TGTGCCAGCAGTTTCAGCCACGCGGCCTACAATGAGCAGTTCTTC
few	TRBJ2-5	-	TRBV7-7	CASSPLLVRETQYF	TGTGCCAGCAGCCCCTTGCTAGTGCGGGAGACCCAGTACTTC
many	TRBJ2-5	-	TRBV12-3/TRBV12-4	CASSPYQETQYF	TGTGCCAGCAGTCCGTACCAAGAGACCCAGTACTTC
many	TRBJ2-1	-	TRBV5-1	CASSLDGTTTYNEQFF	TGCGCCAGCAGCTTGGACGGGACAACGACGTACAATGAGCAGTTCTTC
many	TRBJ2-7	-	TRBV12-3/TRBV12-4	CASSLSRGGGEQYF	TGTGCCAGCAGTTTATCCAGGGGAGGGGGCGAGCAGTACTTC
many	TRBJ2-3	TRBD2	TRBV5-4	CASSPGLAGVLADTQYF	TGTGCCAGCAGCCCGGGACTAGCGGGAGTCCTCGCAGATACGCAGTATTTT